Shown below are 29 T cell receptor beta chains from a single sample sequenced in a study of T cell responses to AZD1222 COVID-19 vaccine. TCRdb's copy holds only in-frame clones and misses some; the assay was immunoSEQ multiplex PCR. The sample gives over 100,000 clones, roughly 93% of which show up once; approximately 6.3% is in the top ten. This sample comprised peripheral blood, obtained on day 0 of AZD1222 vaccination. The receptor set was obtained from an adult in good health.

The J gene is TRBJ2-7, the V gene TRBV11-2, with D unclear. CDR3 length equals 13 residues. The germline V and J ends were trimmed by 1 base and 0 bases, with 4 bases remaining between them. Germline lookup yields CDR1 SGHAT and CDR2 FQNNGV. The CDR3 sequence: CASSLVSSYEQYF. The DNA for the CDR3 is TGTGCCAGCAGCTTAGTCAGCTCCTACGAGCAGTACTTC.

V and J are TRBV29-1 and TRBJ1-1; 10 bases line up with TRBD1. Germline V CDR1 and CDR2: SQVTM, ANQGSEA. The CDR3 is 12 residues long. V lost 6 bases and J lost 10; bases outside the gene matches: 8. CDR3: CSVHDRGLRAFF. CDR3 DNA: TGCAGCGTGCACGACAGGGGGCTGAGAGCTTTCTTT.

The chain's CDR3 is CASSLGTAYNSPLHF. DNA of the CDR3: TGCGCCAGCAGCTTGGGAACAGCTTATAATTCACCCCTCCACTTT. The chain uses TRBV5-1 and TRBJ1-6; D is ambiguous. Trimming pared 0 bases from V and 4 bases from J, leaving 8 bases between. The CDR3 extends over 15 amino acids. Germline CDR1 and CDR2: SGHRS and YFSETQ.

The J gene is TRBJ1-2, the V gene TRBV6-5; 8 positions agree with TRBD1. The junction had 9 bases not matched to a gene; V was cut back by 6 bases and J by 6 bases. The CDR3 spans 14 residues. CDR1 and CDR2 (germline): MNHEY, SVGAGI. The CDR3 reads CASSRQGFRHGYTF. In DNA, the CDR3 is TGTGCCAGCAGCCGACAGGGGTTCAGACATGGCTACACCTTC.

The chain is built from TRBV7-9 and TRBJ1-1; D is uncertain. Trimming left V 2 bases short and J 3 bases short, with 16 bases between. The CDR3 consists of 16 residues. In germline, CDR1 is SEHNR, CDR2 FQNEAQ (reference sequence). DNA for the CDR3: TGTGCCAGCAGCTTACCTATGAGGCCCCCGGACACTGAAGCTTTCTTT. It specifies CASSLPMRPPDTEAFF.

The sample holds a few counts of this clone. The chain employs TRBV7-8 and TRBJ2-7; D is unclear. Between the trimmed V and J ends, which lost 0 bases and 6 bases, there was a span of 12 bases. The germline gives CDR1 SGHVS, CDR2 FQNEAQ. The CDR3 is 14 amino acids. CDR3 nucleotides: TGTGCCAGCAGCTTAGCGCCGATCCTAGGCGAGCAGTACTTC. Its translation is CASSLAPILGEQYF.

The chain recombines TRBV19 with TRBJ1-5, with 9 positions matching TRBD1. The V and J ends lost 4 bases and 7 bases, in that order; junction bases with no gene match: 8. This CDR3 comprises 15 residues. CDR1 LNHDA and CDR2 SQIVND come from the germline V gene (reference sequence). The CDR3: CASSTQQGAGQPQHF. The DNA for the CDR3 is TGTGCCAGTAGTACACAACAGGGGGCCGGACAGCCCCAGCATTTT.

V is TRBV29-1 and J is TRBJ2-2, with 7 bases lining up with TRBD1. The ends lost 1 base at V and 7 bases at J; junction bases unmatched: 9. CDR3 length: 15 residues. CDR1 SQVTM and CDR2 ANQGSEA come from the germline V gene. The CDR3 bases are TGCAGCGTTGAAGGTCGGGACAGCTTTGGCGGGGAGCTGTTTTTT. It specifies CSVEGRDSFGGELFF.

The J gene is TRBJ2-1, the V gene TRBV18, with TRBD2 matching 14 bases. CDR3 size: 16 residues. The germline V gene encodes CDR1 KGHSH and CDR2 LQKENI. V trimming: 0 bases; J trimming: 8 bases; junction bases outside the gene matches: 3. The CDR3 loop reads CASSPPGLAGVDEQFF. The DNA for the CDR3 is TGTGCCAGCTCACCACCGGGACTAGCGGGAGTCGATGAGCAGTTCTTC.

This sequence joins TRBV28 and TRBJ2-7, with TRBD1 identical over 8 bases. V lost 4 bases to trimming and J lost 2 bases; unmatched junction nucleotides: 4. CDR3 length equals 14 residues. Germline CDR1 MDHEN, CDR2 SYDVKM. CDR3: CASSSDRGPYEQYF. CDR3 bases: TGTGCCAGCAGTTCCGACAGGGGTCCCTACGAGCAGTACTTC.

This clone was detected a few times. The chain links TRBV5-8 to TRBJ2-7; tentatively, D is TRBD2 (5 bases). CDR1 and CDR2 (germline): SGHTS, YDEGEE. V was clipped by 6 bases and J by 2 bases, with 12 bases between them. The CDR3 length is 13 residues. CDR3 sequence: CASTLTGTYEQYF. The CDR3 DNA reads as TGTGCCAGCACCCTAACGGGGACCTACGAGCAGTACTTC.

The chain links TRBV5-1 to TRBJ1-1; the match to TRBD1 covers 8 bases. V dropped 4 bases and J dropped 5; count of bases not matched to a gene: 7. The germline gives CDR1 SGHRS, CDR2 YFSETQ. CDR3 length: 14 amino acids. The CDR3 DNA is TGCGCCAGCAGCGACCAAACAGGGGGGACTGAAGCTTTCTTT. This sequence encodes CASSDQTGGTEAFF.

The chain employs TRBV7-9 and TRBJ2-1; no firm D call. The CDR3 consists of 13 residues. Germline CDR1 SEHNR, CDR2 FQNEAQ (reference sequence). Trimming stripped 4 bases from V and 2 bases from J, with 6 bases between. The CDR3 region has the DNA TGTGCCAGCAGCTCCGACGCCTACAATGAGCAGTTCTTC. Its protein is CASSSDAYNEQFF.

V gene TRBV5-6 combines with J gene TRBJ1-5, with D perhaps TRBD1 (6 bases). This CDR3 contains 16 residues. The germline CDR1 and CDR2 sequences are SGHDT and YYEEEE. Trimming removed 1 base at V and 2 bases at J, with 13 bases between. The CDR3 region has the DNA TGTGCCAGCAGCTTGAGGGGTGCAGGGGGCAATCAGCCCCAGCATTTT. Protein sequence: CASSLRGAGGNQPQHF.

The chain employs TRBV6-2 or TRBV6-3 and TRBJ2-3, with 7 nucleotides matching TRBD2. J lost 4 bases, V lost 5 bases, and 9 bases had no gene match. Germline V CDR1 and CDR2: MNHEY, SVGEGT. This CDR3 contains 15 residues. The CDR3 coding sequence is TGTGCCAGCAGTGCGCCGGGGAGGGTGTCAGATACGCAGTATTTT. Its protein is CASSAPGRVSDTQYF.

The rearrangement joins TRBV24-1 to TRBJ2-3; TRBD2 matches 13 bases. The CDR3 sequence is 16 residues long. The V and J ends lost 3 bases and 4 bases, in that order; junction bases with no gene match: 3. CDR1 and CDR2 from the germline V gene are KGHDR and SFDVKD. The CDR3 coding sequence is TGTGCCACCAGTGATGCGACTAGCGGGAGGCCAGATACGCAGTATTTT. As protein: CATSDATSGRPDTQYF.

The rearrangement joins TRBV7-9 to TRBJ1-2, with a tentative D call TRBD1 (5 bases). The CDR3 runs 11 residues. Trimming left V 6 bases short and J 8 bases short, with 10 bases between. The germline gives CDR1 SEHNR, CDR2 FQNEAQ (reference sequence). CDR3 amino acids: CASRWGSGYTF. In DNA form, the CDR3 reads TGTGCCAGCAGGTGGGGGTCGGGCTACACCTTC.

The V gene is TRBV4-2, the J gene TRBJ2-1, with TRBD2 as a possible D gene (6 bases). The CDR3 runs to 15 residues. Per germline, CDR1 LGHNA and CDR2 YNFKEQ. V was pared by 4 bases and J by 7 bases, with 17 bases between. Written as DNA, the CDR3 is TGTGCCAGCAGCCGAATTAGCGGAGCTGGTAATGAGCAGTTCTTC. It yields the protein CASSRISGAGNEQFF.

The V call is TRBV6-2 or TRBV6-3, the J call TRBJ2-7; 7 positions agree with TRBD2. Germline V gene lookup returns CDR1 MNHEY and CDR2 SVGEGT. The trim removed 5 bases at V and 2 bases at J, leaving 9 bases unmatched. The CDR3 runs to 15 residues. As DNA, the CDR3 is TGTGCCAGCAGTACTCGCGGGAGAGCCCCCTACGAGCAGTACTTC. Its translation is CASSTRGRAPYEQYF.

This clone was observed once. CDR3 nucleotides: TGTGCCAGCAGCGCGACCGGGAGGGTCGAGTTCTTC. Residues: CASSATGRVEFF. V usage is TRBV2 and J usage is TRBJ2-1; 8 nucleotides align to TRBD2. The CDR3 runs 12 residues. Germline V lookup: CDR1 SNHLY, CDR2 FYNNEI. V lost 6 bases and J lost 14; bases outside the gene matches: 9.

V gene TRBV4-1 combines with J gene TRBJ1-5; unclear D gene. V lost 2 bases and J 8 bases, leaving 13 bases between the germline ends. Per the germline V gene, CDR1 is MGHRA and CDR2 is YSYEKL. The CDR3 totals 14 residues. The CDR3 nucleotides are TGCGCCAGCAGCCAACCAACTAGGATGGAGCCCCAGCATTTT. Amino acid sequence: CASSQPTRMEPQHF.

The V call is TRBV7-6, the J call TRBJ2-1; 10 bases agree with TRBD1. The CDR3 spans 14 residues. V gave up 1 base and J gave up 8 bases; unmatched junction bases: 2. Per germline, CDR1 SGHVS and CDR2 FNYEAQ. The CDR3 here is CASSLGQGADEQFF. Here the CDR3 DNA reads TGTGCCAGCAGCTTAGGACAGGGGGCCGATGAGCAGTTCTTC.

J is TRBJ2-7 and V is TRBV9; D perhaps matches TRBD2 (6 bases). Trimming pared 4 bases from V and 2 bases from J, leaving 13 bases between. Germline values: CDR1 SGDLS, CDR2 YYNGEE. This CDR3 is 14 amino acids long. CDR3 residues: CASSSGTFTYEQYF. The CDR3 DNA follows: TGTGCCAGCAGCTCCGGGACTTTTACCTACGAGCAGTACTTC.

The chain couples TRBV5-4 to TRBJ2-1; possibly TRBD2 for D (6 bases). The CDR3 length is 15 residues. CDR1 and CDR2 from the germline V gene are SGHNT and YYREEE (reference sequence). Trimming shortened V by 2 bases and J by 7 bases, and 16 bases separated the two germline ends. The CDR3 DNA is TGTGCCAGCAGCTTTATCCCTTTAGGGACTAATGAGCAGTTCTTC. Translation gives CASSFIPLGTNEQFF.

V gene TRBV6-2 or TRBV6-3 combines with J gene TRBJ2-1; no firm D call. Trimming cost V 5 bases and J 4 bases, with 3 bases left between them. This CDR3 is 11 amino acids long. Germline lookup yields CDR1 MNHEY and CDR2 SVGEGT. CDR3 DNA sequence: TGTGCCAGCAGTCGGTACAATGAGCAGTTCTTC. Translating gives CASSRYNEQFF.

The J gene is TRBJ2-7, the V gene TRBV11-2; TRBD2 matches 9 bases. There are 15 residues in the CDR3. Germline CDR1 SGHAT, CDR2 FQNNGV. Germline trimming cut 1 base from V and 4 bases from J; bases unmatched to any gene: 5. CDR3 sequence (DNA): TGTGCCAGCAGCTTAGCCCGACTAGCGGTATACGAGCAGTACTTC. Translation: CASSLARLAVYEQYF. Filled out from reference TRBV11-2 and TRBJ2-7, the complete variable domain reads EAGVAQSPRYKIIEKRQSVAFWCNPISGHATLYWYQQILGQGPKLLIQFQNNGVVDDSQLPKDRFSAERLKGVDSTLKIQPAKLEDSAVYLCASSLARLAVYEQYFGPGTRLTVT.

The DNA of the CDR3 is TGTGCCAGCAGCTTGCAAGGACTAGCGGGAGGGCTTTTCAATGAGCAGTTCTTC. It yields the protein CASSLQGLAGGLFNEQFF. The chain couples TRBV7-2 to TRBJ2-1; 15 bases are shared with TRBD2. The CDR3 runs to 18 residues. Germline V gives CDR1 SGHTA, CDR2 FQGNSA. V shed 3 bases, J shed 6 bases, and the junction held 9 bases outside the gene matches. The whole variable domain, remainder taken from reference TRBV7-2 and TRBJ2-1, is GAGVSQSPSNKVTEKGKDVELRCDPISGHTALYWYRQSLGQGLEFLIYFQGNSAPDKSGLPSDRFSAERTGGSVSTLTIQRTQQEDSAVYLCASSLQGLAGGLFNEQFFGPGTRLTVL.

This clone was recorded only once. V is TRBV28 and J is TRBJ2-3; D perhaps matches TRBD2 (5 bases). Per germline, CDR1 MDHEN and CDR2 SYDVKM. The CDR3 has 15 amino acids. V was pared by 1 base and J by 3 bases, with 11 bases between. The CDR3 DNA is TGTGCCAGCAGTTTATTAGGCGGGTCTACAGATACGCAGTATTTT. Its translation: CASSLLGGSTDTQYF.

The V call is TRBV18, the J call TRBJ1-1; unclear D gene. V lost 4 bases to trimming and J lost 11 bases, with 11 bases between them. Germline V lookup: CDR1 KGHSH, CDR2 LQKENI. The CDR3 consists of 11 residues. The CDR3 nucleotides read TGTGCCAGCTCACGGAGGGATGAGGCTTTCTTT. Protein product: CASSRRDEAFF. Full variable domain (remainder filled in from reference TRBV18 and TRBJ1-1): NAGVMQNPRHLVRRRGQEARLRCSPMKGHSHVYWYRQLPEEGLKFMVYLQKENIIDESGMPKERFSAEFPKEGPSILRIQQVVRGDSAAYFCASSRRDEAFFGQGTRLTVV.